The 13 T cell receptor beta chains given below trace back to one sample, sequenced in a study of brain T cells in children with intractable seizures. Produced via immunoSEQ multiplex PCR; TCRdb's table is partial and in-frame only. The table shows 35,000 to 50,000 clones, with about 93% occurring only once. The source was peripheral blood, collected at surgery. The receptor source for this set is a girl aged 2-10 years with tuberous sclerosis and intractable seizures.

The CDR3 region has the DNA TGTGCCAGCAGCGTAGCGCGGGGGGGTTCCTACAATGAGCAGTTCTTC. Translating gives CASSVARGGSYNEQFF. The genes are TRBV9 and TRBJ2-1, with 9 nucleotides matching TRBD2. This CDR3 has 16 residues. With V trimmed by 0 bases and J by 1 base, 2 bases remained unmatched. CDR1 SGDLS and CDR2 YYNGEE come from the germline V gene.

The chain employs TRBV6-1 and TRBJ1-1; D ambiguous. Germline V gives CDR1 MNHNS, CDR2 SASEGT. V lost 3 bases, J lost 3 bases, and 11 bases lay in between. This CDR3 has 14 residues. The CDR3 loop is CASSDSLGYTEAFF. The CDR3 nucleotides are TGTGCCAGCAGTGATTCTCTGGGGTACACTGAAGCTTTCTTT.

V gene TRBV11-2 combines with J gene TRBJ1-4; possible D gene TRBD1, 5 bases. The CDR3 consists of 15 residues. Trimming removed 2 bases at V and 4 bases at J, with 11 bases between. Germline V lookup: CDR1 SGHAT, CDR2 FQNNGV. The CDR3 spells CASSLSTEVNEKLFF. In nucleotides, the CDR3 is TGTGCCAGCAGCTTATCGACAGAAGTTAATGAAAAACTGTTTTTT.

This chain joins TRBV10-2 and TRBJ2-3; 9 nucleotides match TRBD1. The trim removed 9 bases at V and 3 bases at J, leaving 4 bases unmatched. Germline-derived CDR1 and CDR2 are WSHSY and SAAADI. The CDR3 is 13 residues long. The CDR3 nucleotides read TGCGCCAGTAACAGGGGGCAGACAGATACGCAGTATTTT. Translated: CASNRGQTDTQYF.

CDR3 nucleotide sequence: TGTGCCAGCATTTCGGGGATAGGATATCAGCCCCAGCATTTT. It codes for CASISGIGYQPQHF. The chain combines TRBV6-5 with TRBJ1-5; D gene uncertain. The CDR3 is made up of 14 amino acids. The V gene's germline CDR1 is MNHEY and CDR2 SVGAGI. V was pared by 7 bases and J by 5 bases, with 15 bases between.

The chain has TRBV27 and TRBJ2-5; TRBD1 aligns across 8 bases. The V gene end was trimmed by 6 bases and the J gene end by 5 bases; junction bases not matched to a gene: 11. The CDR3 totals 15 residues. Germline CDR1 and CDR2: MNHEY and SMNVEV (reference sequence). CDR3 nucleotide sequence: TGTGCCAGCAGGGCACAGGGGGGACGGCGGGAGACCCAGTACTTC. Encoded protein: CASRAQGGRRETQYF.

The V and J genes are TRBV4-1 and TRBJ1-2; D unresolved. CDR1 and CDR2 from the germline V gene are MGHRA and YSYEKL. CDR3 length equals 14 residues. V dropped 1 base and J dropped 0 bases, with 6 bases sitting between them. The CDR3 sequence is CASSQVQPNYGYTF. For the CDR3, the DNA is TGCGCCAGCAGCCAAGTCCAGCCTAACTATGGCTACACCTTC.

This chain links TRBV6-5 with TRBJ1-2; tentative D call: TRBD1 (5 bases). The CDR3 consists of 16 residues. CDR1 and CDR2 from the germline V gene are MNHEY and SVGAGI. Trimming took off 1 base at V and 6 bases at J, with 18 bases between the two ends. CDR3 protein: CASSYFGDFRGNGYTF. The CDR3 DNA follows: TGTGCCAGCAGTTACTTCGGGGACTTTCGAGGGAATGGCTACACCTTC.

J is TRBJ1-1 and V is TRBV12-5, with 7 positions matching TRBD1. V shed 0 bases and J 1 base; nucleotides not matched to a gene: 5. The CDR3 runs 16 residues. In germline, CDR1 is LGHNT, CDR2 FRNRAP. The DNA for the CDR3 is TGTGCTAGTGGTTTGGTACTTTCAGGGGGGAACACTGAAGCTTTCTTT. As protein: CASGLVLSGGNTEAFF.

The gene calls are TRBV4-1 and TRBJ2-3; 13 bases are a match to TRBD2. V trimming: 2 bases; J trimming: 0 bases; junction bases outside the gene matches: 11. The CDR3 extends over 20 amino acids. CDR1 is MGHRA, CDR2 YSYEKL, per germline. The CDR3 DNA follows: TGCGCCAGCAGCCAAACCCCAGGACTAGCGGGGGACATTAGCACAGATACGCAGTATTTT. It is translated as CASSQTPGLAGDISTDTQYF.

Concerning this clone itself: The same CDR3 is also encoded by other DNA sequences in this sample. The gene calls are TRBV28 and TRBJ1-1; no reliable D call. Trimming removed 3 bases at V and 7 bases at J, with 6 bases between. The germline V gene has CDR1 MDHEN and CDR2 SYDVKM. The CDR3 sequence is 11 residues long. The CDR3 loop reads CASSFPDEAFF. In nucleotides, the CDR3 is TGTGCCAGCAGTTTCCCCGATGAAGCTTTCTTT. The entire variable domain, with the rest obtained from reference TRBV28 and TRBJ1-1, is as follows: DVKVTQSSRYLVKRTGEKVFLECVQDMDHENMFWYRQDPGLGLRLIYFSYDVKMKEKGDIPEGYSVSREKKERFSLILESASTNQTSMYLCASSFPDEAFFGQGTRLTVV.

The V gene is TRBV7-6, the J gene TRBJ1-1; TRBD1 agrees at 10 bases. Germline CDR1 SGHVS, CDR2 FNYEAQ. Losses at the gene ends were 5 bases for V and 0 bases for J; bases not matched to a gene: 15. The CDR3 loop spans 19 amino acids. CDR3 protein: CASSPYSGDRGIMNTEAFF. CDR3 coding DNA: TGTGCCAGCAGCCCCTATTCCGGGGACAGGGGCATCATGAACACTGAAGCTTTCTTT.

The sample holds one count of this clone. This chain connects TRBV12-3 or TRBV12-4 to TRBJ1-1; no clear D gene. The CDR3 covers 13 residues. Trimming shortened V by 3 bases and J by 9 bases, and 14 bases separated the two germline ends. CDR3: CASSLSEQAKAFF. The CDR3, as DNA: TGTGCCAGCAGTTTGTCTGAACAAGCTAAAGCTTTCTTT.